A selection of T cell receptor beta chains follows, all from one sample in a study of T cells in Graves' hyperthyroidism and ophthalmopathy. TCRdb used MiXCR to reprocess the multiplex PCR reads, holding one entry per CDR3 protein. The top ten clones hold around 17% of a sample with 540,000 or so distinct CDR3 sequences, around 45% of them seen once. The sequenced sample consisted of peripheral blood or thyroid tissue (not recorded which). The receptors come from an adult woman with Graves' disease, either hyperthyroidism or ophthalmopathy (not recorded which). CDR3s leave out the opening cysteine and the closing phenylalanine or tryptophan.

>TRBJ1-1|TRBV5-4
ASSWGAGLNTEAF
>TRBJ2-1|TRBV28
ASSFINEQF
>TRBJ1-2|TRBV15
ATGYYLMRDRGSYGYT
>TRBJ2-7|TRBV7-9
ASSLGTGGNEQN
>TRBJ1-5|TRBV19
ASSTWRDVRNQPQH
>TRBJ1-6|TRBV2
ASSEFAPQYSPLH
>TRBJ1-6|TRBV7-2
ASSRGLNTGELASPLH
>TRBJ2-5|TRBV10-3
AISEEGSLETQY
>TRBJ2-7|TRBV10-3
AIGVRGFYEQY
>TRBJ2-7|TRBV28
ASSLQREALY
>TRBJ2-7|TRBV28
ASSPRTGDIYEQY
>TRBJ1-5|TRBV2
ASTSGHLIQPQH
>TRBJ2-7|TRBV10-1
ASSEGEAGEQY
>TRBJ2-5|TRBV28
ASSFALAGVGTQY
>TRBJ2-1|TRBV7-9
ASSLVGLNNEQF
>TRBJ1-2|TRBV5-6
ASSLGQGGYGYT
>TRBJ2-7|TRBV28
ASSLGLLSYEQY
>TRBJ2-3|TRBV20-1
SARDDGGAALHDTQY
>TRBJ1-1|TRBV27
ASSWTPGQGIEAF
>TRBJ1-5|TRBV5-8
ASSLGLAQPQH
>TRBJ2-6|TRBV7-3
ASSGLGNTGANVLT
>TRBJ1-6|TRBV10-3
AISESTGPLH
>TRBJ1-4|TRBV7-3
ASSLNGGNEKLF
>TRBJ2-7|TRBV7-9
ASSPAGAGEQY
>TRBJ2-7|TRBV10-3
AIGGAMTRGEQY
>TRBJ2-2|TRBV25-1
ASSEGVSYTGELF
>TRBJ1-2|TRBV24-1
ATSGGQDHYGYT
>TRBJ2-3|TRBV10-3
AISESGTGRTDTQY
>TRBJ2-5|TRBV20-1
STESGHNQPQY
>TRBJ1-1|TRBV10-3
AISDQGGAF
>TRBJ2-2|TRBV7-9
ASSVRVGELF
>TRBJ2-7|TRBV15
ATSQGGEQY
>TRBJ1-1|TRBV7-2
ASSLQGPRSNTEAF
>TRBJ1-2|TRBV2
ASSQTGALYGYA
>TRBJ1-2|TRBV20-1
SARVAYGYT
>TRBJ2-6|TRBV5-1
ASSWGGDTGANVLT
>TRBJ2-2|TRBV7-2
ASSLDGTGGTGELF
>TRBJ1-3|TRBV9
ASSGRVGSGNTIY
>TRBJ2-7|TRBV13
ASSLIAGVLHEQY
>TRBJ1-5|TRBV29-1
SVARGRVSQPQH
>TRBJ1-1|TRBV20-1
SARDHSEAF
>TRBJ1-5|TRBV10-3
AISRDRNSNQPQH
>TRBJ1-5|TRBV15
ATGDRRAYQPQH
>TRBJ2-5|TRBV6-1
ASSLSKAGVQETQY